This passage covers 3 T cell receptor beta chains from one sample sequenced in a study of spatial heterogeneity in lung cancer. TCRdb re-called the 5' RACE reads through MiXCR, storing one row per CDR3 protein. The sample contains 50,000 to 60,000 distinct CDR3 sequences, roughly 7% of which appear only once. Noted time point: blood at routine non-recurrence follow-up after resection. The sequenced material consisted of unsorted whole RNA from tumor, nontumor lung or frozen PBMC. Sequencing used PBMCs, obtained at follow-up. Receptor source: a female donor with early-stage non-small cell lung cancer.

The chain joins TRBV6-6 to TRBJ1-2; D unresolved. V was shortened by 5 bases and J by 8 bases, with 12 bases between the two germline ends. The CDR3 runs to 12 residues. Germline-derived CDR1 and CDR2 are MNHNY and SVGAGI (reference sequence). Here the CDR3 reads CASSPGYGGYTF. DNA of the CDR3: TGTGCCAGCAGTCCCGGTTACGGCGGCTACACCTTC.

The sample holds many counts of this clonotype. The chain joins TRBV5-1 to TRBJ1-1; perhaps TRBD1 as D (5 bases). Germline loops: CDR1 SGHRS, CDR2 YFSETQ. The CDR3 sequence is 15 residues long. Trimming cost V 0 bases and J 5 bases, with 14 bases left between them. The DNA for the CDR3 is TGCGCCAGCAGCTTGGCCTCCCGGGGGGGAACTGAAGCTTTCTTT. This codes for CASSLASRGGTEAFF.

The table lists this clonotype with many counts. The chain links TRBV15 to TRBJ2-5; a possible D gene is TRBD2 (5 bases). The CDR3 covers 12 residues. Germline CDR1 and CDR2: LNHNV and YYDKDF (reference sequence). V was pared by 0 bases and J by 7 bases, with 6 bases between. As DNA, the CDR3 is TGTGCCACCAGCAGAGATGAGGGGACCCAGTACTTC. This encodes CATSRDEGTQYF.